The rows below give T cell receptor beta chains drawn from one sample of a study of Ad26.COV2.S vaccination and SARS-CoV-2 variants. Using immunoSEQ multiplex PCR, the repertoire was profiled, and TCRdb retains in-frame clones only, with some absent. This sample carries around 300,000 clones, around 89% of them seen once, and the ten largest clones take roughly 4.8%. The sequenced sample was peripheral blood, obtained in a trial of Ad26.COV2.S vaccine versus placebo. The receptors shown here come from a person aged 18 to 65 who received the Ad26.COV2.S COVID-19 vaccine or a placebo. CDR3s leave out the opening cysteine and the closing phenylalanine or tryptophan. Fields, in order: D gene, V gene, CDR3 protein. The D gene is left open where the match is weak.

>-|TRBV28
ASRPRGQFTGELF
>-|TRBV18
ASSVSGVNTEAF
>-|TRBV9
ASSARGGGGNTIY
>TRBD2|TRBV5-1
ASSLVGGNEQF
>-|TRBV10-2
ASSESTDYSNQPQH
>TRBD1|TRBV7-9
ASSQPGQGTDTQY
>TRBD1|TRBV12-3/TRBV12-4
ASTPGQGNEQF
>TRBD1|TRBV5-6
ASSSTGVSTGELF
>TRBD1|TRBV4-3
ASSRDRTYEQY
>TRBD1|TRBV10-3
AISRTTGRENTEAF
>TRBD1|TRBV11-1
ASSKPGTGSLEQF
>-|TRBV2
ASRWRTGNTGELF
>-|TRBV6-4
ASSDSFRQSTGELF
>-|TRBV20-1
SARTGYEQY
>-|TRBV29-1
SVDGGGADIQY
>TRBD2|TRBV5-1
ASSLGERGTNYEQY
>-|TRBV11-2
ASSFSTGPSYEQY
>TRBD1|TRBV7-9
ASSKRQGEGEKLF
>TRBD1|TRBV28
ASSPTGTGIHEQY
>-|TRBV5-8
ASSFFKNINAGELF
>TRBD2|TRBV20-1
SASASAGGQGEQF
>TRBD1|TRBV19
ASSTYRGHNEQF